The 16 T cell receptor beta chains below were found in one sample sequenced in a study of identical twins. Each CDR3 protein gets one entry after TCRdb re-called the 5' RACE reads with MiXCR. The sample yields about 530,000 distinct CDR3 sequences, around 22% seen once. These same data were also listed under a study on yellow fever vaccine responses in identical twins.

Sequenced input: CD4+ T cells sorted from blood. Receptors originate from a woman aged 18 to 35 in good health.

The chain couples TRBV10-3 to TRBJ2-2, with D hard to call. The CDR3 loop spans 11 amino acids. CDR1 is ENHRY, CDR2 SYGVKD, per germline. V lost 4 bases and J 13 bases, leaving 10 bases between the germline ends. The CDR3 DNA follows: TGTGCCATCAGTGGAAACAAGAGGCTGTTTTTT. It yields the protein CAISGNKRLFF.

This clonotype has more than one count but fewer than ten. The rearrangement links TRBV4-2 to TRBJ2-7, with 11 bases lining up with TRBD1. Germline V gene data show CDR1 as LGHNA and CDR2 as YNFKEQ. V was pared by 3 bases and J by 0 bases, with 13 bases of the junction left unmatched. The length of the CDR3 is 19 residues. The CDR3 is CASSQLTGTGGPSSYEQYF. In nucleotides, the CDR3 is TGTGCCAGCAGCCAGCTAACCGGGACAGGGGGACCTAGCTCCTACGAGCAGTACTTC.

The CDR3: CASSLIWTSGDKEQFF. As DNA, the CDR3 is TGTGCCAGCAGCTTGATCTGGACTAGCGGGGATAAGGAGCAGTTCTTC. This chain uses TRBV5-6 with TRBJ2-1, with TRBD2 matching 12 bases. CDR1 SGHDT and CDR2 YYEEEE come from the germline V gene. V was pared by 1 base and J by 10 bases, with 9 bases of the junction left unmatched. The CDR3 is made up of 16 amino acids.

This rearrangement joins TRBV6-5 to TRBJ1-1; D gene unclear. The germline V gene encodes CDR1 MNHEY and CDR2 SVGAGI. This CDR3 contains 13 residues. The germline V and J ends were trimmed by 0 bases and 2 bases, with 4 bases remaining between them. CDR3 in amino acids: CASSYSYNTEAFF. The CDR3 region has the DNA TGTGCCAGCAGTTACTCGTACAACACTGAAGCTTTCTTT.

This clonotype has ten or more counts. DNA for the CDR3: TGTGCCAGCAGTTTATCAGGGGTCGGCTACACCTTC. Its translation is CASSLSGVGYTF. The chain links TRBV12-3 or TRBV12-4 to TRBJ1-2; TRBD1 might be the D (6 bases). CDR3 length: 12 amino acids. Trimming left V 2 bases short and J 8 bases short, with 9 bases between.

The V call is TRBV2, the J call TRBJ2-3; 9 nucleotides agree with TRBD2. Trimming removed 9 bases from V and 0 bases from J; junction bases left unmatched: 4. The germline CDR1 and CDR2 sequences are SNHLY and FYNNEI. This CDR3 is built from 14 residues. CDR3 sequence (DNA): TGTGCCAGAGCGGGAGGTCCTAGCACAGATACGCAGTATTTT. Translation: CARAGGPSTDTQYF.

This clonotype has a count of ten or more. The V call is TRBV12-3 or TRBV12-4, the J call TRBJ2-3; D call uncertain. The CDR3 loop spans 15 amino acids. Trimming cost V 2 bases and J 0 bases, with 9 bases left between them. The chain's CDR3 is CASSLPDTSTDTQYF. The CDR3 DNA reads as TGTGCCAGCAGTTTACCCGACACTAGCACAGATACGCAGTATTTT.

The chain recombines TRBV12-3 or TRBV12-4 with TRBJ2-5, with 13 positions matching TRBD2. CDR3 size: 16 residues. With V trimmed by 5 bases and J by 5 bases, 8 bases remained unmatched. The CDR3 nucleotides are TGTGCCAGCAGTCCTCGGACTAGCGGGAGTTCGGAGACCCAGTACTTC. This gives the protein CASSPRTSGSSETQYF.

CDR3 nucleotide sequence: TGTGCCAGCAGCGACGTGGGACTAGCGGTCGAGCAGTACTTC. Translating it yields CASSDVGLAVEQYF. The chain is built from TRBV6-1 and TRBJ2-7; 11 bases agree with TRBD2. Losses at the gene ends were 6 bases for V and 6 bases for J; bases not matched to a gene: 7. The V gene's germline CDR1 is MNHNS and CDR2 SASEGT. This CDR3 has 14 residues.

The genes are TRBV6-5 and TRBJ2-3, with TRBD2 identical over 9 bases. Germline loops: CDR1 MNHEY, CDR2 SVGAGI. The junction had 5 bases not matched to a gene; V was cut back by 0 bases and J by 1 base. The CDR3 runs 17 residues. In DNA form, the CDR3 reads TGTGCCAGCAGTTACTCTAGCGGGAGTGGGGGCACAGATACGCAGTATTTT. Its protein is CASSYSSGSGGTDTQYF.

This clonotype was observed many times. The rearrangement joins TRBV7-9 to TRBJ2-1; unclear D gene. CDR1 SEHNR and CDR2 FQNEAQ come from the germline V gene (reference sequence). The V gene lost 0 bases and the J gene lost 10 bases, with 4 bases spanning the gap. The CDR3 is 11 amino acids. CDR3 protein: CASSLADEQFF. Here the CDR3 DNA reads TGTGCCAGCAGCTTAGCGGACGAGCAGTTCTTC.

The chain uses TRBV18 and TRBJ2-1; 7 bases map to TRBD1. CDR1 and CDR2 (germline): KGHSH, LQKENI. V gave up 8 bases and J gave up 4 bases; unmatched junction bases: 5. The CDR3 length is 13 residues. Here the CDR3 reads CASGDSGYNEQFF. The CDR3, as DNA: TGTGCCAGCGGGGACAGCGGTTACAATGAGCAGTTCTTC. Drawing the rest from reference TRBV18 and TRBJ2-1, the complete variable domain is NAGVMQNPRHLVRRRGQEARLRCSPMKGHSHVYWYRQLPEEGLKFMVYLQKENIIDESGMPKERFSAEFPKEGPSILRIQQVVRGDSAAYFCASGDSGYNEQFFGPGTRLTVL.

This chain's CDR3 is CATSRDSPYNEQFF. The CDR3 coding sequence is TGTGCCACCAGTAGGGACTCACCTTACAATGAGCAGTTCTTC. This chain connects TRBV24-1 to TRBJ2-1; perhaps TRBD2 as D (6 bases). This CDR3 is 14 amino acids long. The germline gives CDR1 KGHDR, CDR2 SFDVKD. Trimming removed 6 bases at V and 4 bases at J, with 12 bases between.

V gene TRBV20-1 combines with J gene TRBJ2-2; 8 nucleotides align to TRBD2. Looked up from germline, CDR1 is DFQATT and CDR2 is SNEGSKA (reference sequence). This CDR3 contains 16 residues. The V and J ends lost 1 base and 2 bases, in that order; junction bases with no gene match: 6. The DNA for the CDR3 is TGCAGTGCTAGAGGTCATAGCGGGATTAACACCGGGGAGCTGTTTTTT. Its translation is CSARGHSGINTGELFF.

This clonotype was recorded a few times. The chain has TRBV11-1 and TRBJ2-6, with 13 bases matching TRBD2. CDR1 is SGHAT and CDR2 is FQDESV in the germline V gene (reference sequence). The J segment lost 1 base and the V segment lost 5 bases, leaving 8 bases of the junction unmatched. CDR3 length equals 19 residues. Here the CDR3 DNA reads TGTGCCAGCAGCCAAGGACTAGCGGGGGAGTCGTCTGGGGCCAACGTCCTGACTTTC. This encodes CASSQGLAGESSGANVLTF.

The CDR3 loop is CASSPLWETYNEQFF. The DNA of the CDR3 is TGCGCCAGCAGCCCCCTTTGGGAAACCTACAATGAGCAGTTCTTC. The chain couples TRBV4-1 to TRBJ2-1; unclear D gene. The CDR3 is 15 residues long. In germline, CDR1 is MGHRA, CDR2 YSYEKL. V lost 4 bases to trimming and J lost 2 bases, with 12 bases between them.